The 28 T cell receptor beta chains below all came from one sample that was sequenced in a study of T cell responses to AZD1222 COVID-19 vaccine. Sequenced by immunoSEQ multiplex PCR; TCRdb stores in-frame clones only, minus some. The top ten hold approximately 4% of the sample, which has about 130,000 clones, more than 80% seen once. Material: peripheral blood, obtained on day 0 of AZD1222 vaccination. These receptors originate from an adult in good health.

The chain recombines TRBV27 with TRBJ2-7; 7 bases line up with TRBD2. Germline V gives CDR1 MNHEY, CDR2 SMNVEV (reference sequence). V shed 10 bases, J shed 1 base, and the junction held 10 bases outside the gene matches. This CDR3 comprises 14 residues. CDR3 region: CATAKGGTSYEQYF. DNA for the CDR3: TGTGCCACCGCTAAGGGAGGGACGTCCTACGAGCAGTACTTC.

The chain links TRBV28 to TRBJ1-2; D perhaps matches TRBD1 (6 bases). This CDR3 is 15 amino acids long. Germline V CDR1 and CDR2: MDHEN, SYDVKM. Trimming pared 5 bases from V and 8 bases from J, leaving 21 bases between. The CDR3 reads CASSRGGAVPRGYTF. The CDR3 nucleotides are TGTGCCAGCAGTAGAGGGGGTGCGGTGCCTAGGGGCTACACCTTC.

This rearrangement joins TRBV25-1 to TRBJ2-2; no firm D call. The V end lost 6 bases, the J end lost 6 bases, and 8 bases lay between the germline ends. Germline CDR1 reads MGHDK; CDR2 reads SYGVNS. There are 12 residues in the CDR3. CDR3 in DNA: TGTGCCAGCAGGGATAAGGCCGGGGAGCTGTTTTTT. As protein: CASRDKAGELFF. The whole variable domain, remainder taken from reference TRBV25-1 and TRBJ2-2, is EADIYQTPRYLVIGTGKKITLECSQTMGHDKMYWYQQDPGMELHLIHYSYGVNSTEKGDLSSESTVSRIRTEHFPLTLESARPSHTSQYLCASRDKAGELFFGEGSRLTVL.

This clone was observed a handful of times. Here the CDR3 DNA reads TGTGCCAGTAGTATAGAAAAGGCGTCCTCCAGGGCTTTCTTT. It is translated as CASSIEKASSRAFF. The gene calls are TRBV19 and TRBJ1-1; D is undetermined. This CDR3 has 14 amino acids. The germline V gene has CDR1 LNHDA and CDR2 SQIVND (reference sequence). V lost 0 bases to trimming and J lost 11 bases, with 16 bases between them.

This clone was detected a few times. DNA of the CDR3: TGTGCCTGGAGTAAGGGAAGCAATCAGCCCCAGCATTTT. It yields the protein CAWSKGSNQPQHF. This sequence joins TRBV30 and TRBJ1-5, with D uncertain. This CDR3 region has 13 residues. CDR1 GTSNPN and CDR2 SVGIG come from the germline V gene (reference sequence). V lost 2 bases and J 1 base, leaving 6 bases between the germline ends. Using reference TRBV30 and TRBJ1-5 for the parts outside the CDR3, the full variable domain is SQTIHQWPATLVQPVGSPLSLECTVEGTSNPNLYWYRQAAGRGLQLLFYSVGIGQISSEVPQNLSASRPQDRQFILSSKKLLLSDSGFYLCAWSKGSNQPQHFGDGTRLSIL.

J is TRBJ2-3 and V is TRBV7-2; possibly TRBD2 for D (5 bases). The CDR3 runs to 12 residues. The germline V gene encodes CDR1 SGHTA and CDR2 FQGNSA. With 5 bases removed from V and 7 bases from J, the gap between germline ends came to 10 bases. CDR3 sequence: CASSPPGYTQYF. CDR3 coding DNA: TGTGCCAGCAGCCCCCCGGGGTATACGCAGTATTTT.

This rearrangement joins TRBV13 to TRBJ1-2; a weak D match, TRBD1 (6 bases). V was pared by 5 bases and J by 4 bases, with 17 bases between. This CDR3 has 15 amino acids. CDR1 PRHDT and CDR2 FYEKMQ come from the germline V gene (reference sequence). CDR3 amino acids: CASSPERGGSYGYTF. In nucleotides, the CDR3 is TGTGCCAGCAGCCCCGAGAGGGGGGGGAGCTATGGCTACACCTTC.

The rearrangement joins TRBV5-1 to TRBJ1-2; D not resolved. CDR1 is SGHRS, CDR2 YFSETQ, per germline. There are 12 residues in the CDR3. Trimming stripped 2 bases from V and 4 bases from J, with 6 bases between. In DNA form, the CDR3 reads TGCGCCAGCAGCTTAGATGGCTATGGCTACACCTTC. Amino acids: CASSLDGYGYTF.

The genes are TRBV28 and TRBJ1-2, with D tentatively TRBD1 (5 bases). This CDR3 spans 11 amino acids. In germline, CDR1 is MDHEN, CDR2 SYDVKM. V lost 6 bases, J lost 5 bases, and 7 bases lay in between. The CDR3 DNA reads TGTGCCAGCAGGCCAGGGTATGGCTACACCTTC. It codes for CASRPGYGYTF.

The gene calls are TRBV7-9 and TRBJ1-1; TRBD1 might be the D (5 bases). This CDR3 has 15 residues. Trimming took off 5 bases at V and 3 bases at J, with 16 bases between the two ends. Germline CDR1 SEHNR, CDR2 FQNEAQ (reference sequence). The CDR3 is CASSPGQVLDTEAFF. The CDR3 DNA sequence: TGTGCCAGCAGCCCAGGGCAGGTTCTTGACACTGAAGCTTTCTTT.

The V gene is TRBV27, the J gene TRBJ1-1; D possibly corresponds to TRBD1 (6 bases). V lost 3 bases to trimming and J lost 1 base, with 21 bases between them. There are 18 residues in the CDR3. Germline CDR1 reads MNHEY; CDR2 reads SMNVEV (reference sequence). The chain's CDR3 is CASSFGRTAILGNTEAFF. CDR3 in DNA: TGTGCCAGCAGTTTCGGGAGGACAGCTATACTTGGGAACACTGAAGCTTTCTTT.

The gene calls are TRBV7-2 and TRBJ2-1, with D tentatively TRBD2 (5 bases). Trimming removed 1 base from V and 6 bases from J, with 19 bases in between. The CDR3 is made up of 17 amino acids. The germline V gene has CDR1 SGHTA and CDR2 FQGNSA. The CDR3 protein is CASSLGFVNSGINEQFF. The CDR3 coding sequence is TGTGCCAGCAGCTTAGGTTTTGTGAATTCCGGGATCAATGAGCAGTTCTTC.

The table lists this clone with a few counts. This chain uses TRBV2 with TRBJ2-1, with D hard to call. V was clipped by 4 bases and J by 0 bases, with 13 bases between them. CDR1 and CDR2 from the germline V gene are SNHLY and FYNNEI. CDR3 length: 16 residues. CDR3 sequence: CASSGKDGSSYNEQFF. The CDR3 nucleotides read TGTGCCAGCAGTGGGAAGGACGGAAGCTCCTACAATGAGCAGTTCTTC.

This chain connects TRBV9 to TRBJ2-7; possibly TRBD1 or TRBD2 for D (5 bases each). The V end lost 4 bases, the J end lost 7 bases, and 24 bases lay between the germline ends. The germline V gene encodes CDR1 SGDLS and CDR2 YYNGEE. The CDR3 runs to 16 residues. CDR3 sequence: CASSPRQGTAEREQYF. In nucleotides, the CDR3 is TGTGCCAGCAGCCCCCGCCAAGGGACCGCCGAACGTGAGCAGTACTTC.

V usage is TRBV7-8 and J usage is TRBJ1-6; 12 bases align to TRBD1. The germline V gene has CDR1 SGHVS and CDR2 FQNEAQ. The CDR3 is made up of 19 amino acids. V lost 8 bases, J lost 3 bases, and 14 bases stayed unmatched. The CDR3 DNA follows: TGTGCCAGCTCCGCGGGGGGACAGGGGGCTTTCAGCTATAATTCACCCCTCCACTTT. This encodes CASSAGGQGAFSYNSPLHF.

In this sample, this clone turned up once. The chain employs TRBV3-1 (or the pseudogene TRBV3-2) and TRBJ2-2; the D is unclear. Trimming left V 5 bases short and J 2 bases short, with 3 bases between. Germline lookup yields CDR1 LGHDT and CDR2 YNNKEL (reference sequence). CDR3 size: 12 residues. The CDR3 region has the DNA TGTGCCAGCAGCTTTAACACCGGGGAGCTGTTTTTT. Its protein product is CASSFNTGELFF.

This chain connects TRBV3-1 (or the pseudogene TRBV3-2) to TRBJ1-4; 8 bases align to TRBD1. V was pared by 0 bases and J by 13 bases, with 10 bases of the junction left unmatched. Germline values: CDR1 LGHDT, CDR2 YNNKEL (reference sequence). The CDR3 is 15 residues long. The CDR3 reads CASSQEGQGLIRLFF. The CDR3 DNA follows: TGTGCCAGCAGCCAAGAAGGACAGGGACTGATAAGACTGTTTTTT.

The chain combines TRBV19 with TRBJ1-1; D gene ambiguous. Trimming took off 5 bases at V and 3 bases at J, with 13 bases between the two ends. CDR3 length equals 14 residues. The germline gives CDR1 LNHDA, CDR2 SQIVND (reference sequence). CDR3 sequence (DNA): TGTGCCAGTAGTTTAACGGGATTCGACACTGAAGCTTTCTTT. Its protein is CASSLTGFDTEAFF.

The chain uses TRBV7-9 and TRBJ2-1; 9 bases map to TRBD1. This CDR3 region has 16 residues. The V gene's germline CDR1 is SEHNR and CDR2 FQNEAQ (reference sequence). Trimming at V came to 5 bases and at J to 7 bases, leaving 12 bases not matched to a gene. CDR3 nucleotides: TGTGCCAGCAGCCCGGTCTGGGACAGGGAAGGGAATGAGCAGTTCTTC. It codes for CASSPVWDREGNEQFF. Combining the CDR3 with reference TRBV7-9 and TRBJ2-1 gives the whole variable domain DTGVSQNPRHKITKRGQNVTFRCDPISEHNRLYWYRQTLGQGPEFLTYFQNEAQLEKSRLLSDRFSAERPKGSFSTLEIQRTEQGDSAMYLCASSPVWDREGNEQFFGPGTRLTVL.

This rearrangement joins TRBV9 to TRBJ1-6; D remains unclear. V dropped 4 bases and J dropped 9 bases, with 17 bases sitting between them. Germline CDR1 and CDR2: SGDLS and YYNGEE. The CDR3 length is 15 residues. CDR3 loop: CASSPGPSRGSPLHF. For the CDR3, the DNA is TGTGCCAGCAGCCCCGGCCCTTCTAGAGGTTCACCCCTCCACTTT. Variable domain in full (rest from reference TRBV9 and TRBJ1-6): DSGVTQTPKHLITATGQRVTLRCSPRSGDLSVYWYQQSLDQGLQFLIQYYNGEERAKGNILERFSAQQFPDLHSELNLSSLELGDSALYFCASSPGPSRGSPLHFGNGTRLTVT.

Only a few counts were recorded for this clone. V and J are TRBV20-1 and TRBJ1-2; the D is unclear. Germline CDR1 DFQATT, CDR2 SNEGSKA (reference sequence). Trimming left V 4 bases short and J 4 bases short, with 16 bases between. This CDR3 comprises 14 residues. CDR3 in amino acids: CSAIESRSSYGYTF. CDR3 DNA: TGCAGTGCTATTGAATCCCGATCCTCCTATGGCTACACCTTC.

The CDR3 DNA sequence: TGCAGCGTTGCTGCAGGGTCAGGGGAGACCCAGTACTTC. Its protein is CSVAAGSGETQYF. The chain carries TRBV29-1 and TRBJ2-5, with D maybe TRBD1 (5 bases). V was clipped by 4 bases and J by 5 bases, with 14 bases between them. CDR1 is SQVTM and CDR2 is ANQGSEA in the germline V gene. The CDR3 totals 13 residues.

J is TRBJ2-1 and V is TRBV3-1 (or the pseudogene TRBV3-2); the D gene is possibly TRBD2 (5 bases). V shed 6 bases and J shed 0 bases, with 12 bases lying between them. This CDR3 contains 15 residues. CDR1 is LGHDT and CDR2 is YNNKEL in the germline V gene (reference sequence). The DNA for the CDR3 is TGTGCCAGCAGTGCGACTATGAGCTCCTACAATGAGCAGTTCTTC. Translated: CASSATMSSYNEQFF.

This chain links TRBV6-5 with TRBJ2-2; D unresolved. Between the trimmed V and J ends, which lost 10 bases and 7 bases, there was a span of 10 bases. This CDR3 is built from 11 residues. CDR1 is MNHEY and CDR2 is SVGAGI in the germline V gene. The CDR3 sequence: CAIGRGGELFF. CDR3 in DNA: TGTGCCATAGGTAGAGGCGGGGAGCTGTTTTTT.

The rearrangement uses TRBV7-2 and TRBJ2-2, with 11 bases that match TRBD1. The CDR3 has 19 amino acids. CDR1 is SGHTA and CDR2 is FQGNSA in the germline V gene. J was trimmed by 4 bases and V by 0 bases; bases with no gene match: 10. The CDR3 coding sequence is TGTGCCAGCAGCTTAGCGACCTTAGGACAGGGGGCTCTCACCGGGGAGCTGTTTTTT. Amino acids: CASSLATLGQGALTGELFF.

The rearrangement links TRBV30 to TRBJ1-1; possible D gene TRBD1, 5 bases. CDR1 and CDR2 (germline): GTSNPN, SVGIG (reference sequence). The V end lost 1 base, the J end lost 1 base, and 16 bases lay between the germline ends. The CDR3 length is 16 residues. The CDR3 DNA reads TGTGCCTGGAGTGCGTGGGGGTCCCCGCAGAACACTGAAGCTTTCTTT. Translated: CAWSAWGSPQNTEAFF.

In its sample, this clone was seen a few times. The genes are TRBV11-2 and TRBJ1-3; no firm D call. There are 16 residues in the CDR3. From germline, CDR1 is SGHAT and CDR2 FQNNGV. Trimming pared 1 base from V and 0 bases from J, leaving 10 bases between. CDR3 nucleotide sequence: TGTGCCAGCAGCTTAGGAAGTTCCCTCTCTGGAAACACCATATATTTT. Amino acids: CASSLGSSLSGNTIYF.

This chain connects TRBV5-1 to TRBJ1-2; 8 bases line up with TRBD1. Trimming cost V 0 bases and J 8 bases; bases outside gene matches: 12. Germline CDR1 reads SGHRS; CDR2 reads YFSETQ. CDR3 length: 16 amino acids. CDR3 sequence (DNA): TGCGCCAGCAGCTTGGATTGGACAGGGATTGGGGTAGGCTACACCTTC. It translates to CASSLDWTGIGVGYTF.